This T cell receptor (beta chain) is from a study of siplizumab effects on memory and regulatory T cells. Per sample, roughly 10^5 TCR templates underwent assay. Clones were read by immunoSEQ multiplex PCR, and TCRdb kept only the in-frame ones, dropping some. The sample contains 80,000 to 130,000 clones, approximately 94% of which appear only once. Per germline, CDR1 SQVTM and CDR2 ANQGSEA. CDR3 length: 12 residues. V lost 3 bases and J lost 2, with 7 bases in between. The chain employs TRBV29-1 and TRBJ1-1; the D is unclear. The sample comprised Tregs sorted from blood. The receptor was isolated from a human donor in good health. The CDR3 DNA follows: TGCAGCGTTGACAGTCCCAACACTGAAGCTTTCTTT. Translating gives CSVDSPNTEAFF.